The rows below give T cell receptor beta chains drawn from one sample of a study of beta chain features in type 1 diabetes. Sequencing was performed with immunoSEQ multiplex PCR; in TCRdb, only in-frame clones are kept and a portion is missing. The sample holds 250,000 to 300,000 clones, roughly 25% seen once. The material sequenced was naive CD4+ T cells from blood. These receptors were taken from a woman aged 30 to 39 with type 1 diabetes. CDR3s include the opening cysteine and the closing phenylalanine or tryptophan. Clone size, where shown, is once, few, many, or a class for clones that have expanded.

v_call,clone_size,j_call,cdr3_aa
TRBV27,few,TRBJ2-4,CASSPWDIDIQYF
TRBV4-1,-,TRBJ2-1,CASSLSRTSGSVEDEQFF
TRBV5-6,few,TRBJ2-5,CASSLRLAGGETQYF
TRBV2,-,TRBJ2-5,CASRDRGETQYF
TRBV9,-,TRBJ1-4,CASSSSGTGVEKLFF
TRBV5-1,-,TRBJ1-2,CASSSHQGENGYTF
TRBV29-1,-,TRBJ2-5,CSVEDPRSLQETQYF
TRBV1,few,TRBJ2-7,CTSSHPGPREGYEQYF
TRBV18,-,TRBJ2-1,CASQRVAGGGNEQFF
TRBV6-6,-,TRBJ2-7,CASSYSEGGSYEQYF
TRBV30,-,TRBJ2-1,CAWRLPTSLNEQFF
TRBV7-9,-,TRBJ1-1,CASTEAFF
TRBV4-1,-,TRBJ1-2,CASSQDSRPMGGTF
TRBV28,-,TRBJ2-7,CASSRIPYEQYF
TRBV2,few,TRBJ1-4,CASTGSSGFAEKLFF
TRBV9,few,TRBJ1-5,CASSVDSYQPQHF
TRBV27,-,TRBJ1-1,CASSYDPGDRDTEAFF
TRBV9,-,TRBJ2-2,CASSVTPNTGELFF
TRBV18,-,TRBJ1-2,CAFEGAYGYTF
TRBV5-1,-,TRBJ2-6,CASSLTENGANVLTF
TRBV18,-,TRBJ2-5,CASSPNPPGGETQYF
TRBV7-2,-,TRBJ2-5,CASSSPWREFEETQYF
TRBV18,-,TRBJ2-5,CASSPSSEETQYF
TRBV15,-,TRBJ1-4,CATSRVPGFDEKLFF
TRBV30,-,TRBJ1-2,CAGGQGADYTF
TRBV19,-,TRBJ2-1,CASSWRLVSYNEQFF
TRBV11-2,few,TRBJ2-7,CASSLPGADGEQYF
TRBV4-1,-,TRBJ2-3,CASSQVTSSPFPDTQYF
TRBV5-1,-,TRBJ2-5,CASSLGGTLEETQYF
TRBV4-1,-,TRBJ2-3,CASSQVQRDRSSTDTQYF
TRBV4-1,few,TRBJ2-4,CASSQVEILAKNIQYF
TRBV7-9,few,TRBJ2-5,CASSFKSLSRRETQYF
TRBV7-3,-,TRBJ2-1,CASSPGGSGRSYNEQFF
TRBV18,-,TRBJ2-7,CASSPTQGISYEQYF
TRBV29-1,-,TRBJ1-5,CSVETGGLNQPQHF
TRBV29-1,-,TRBJ2-7,CSVPRTGSYEQYF
TRBV27,-,TRBJ2-5,CASSATGRGTQYF
TRBV5-4,few,TRBJ2-3,CASSVRQGAGDTQYF
TRBV30,few,TRBJ2-1,CAWSSYRYEQFF
TRBV7-3,-,TRBJ1-5,CASSWTGGQPQHF
TRBV27,few,TRBJ2-1,CASRLAGVNEQFF
TRBV30,few,TRBJ2-1,CAETSGNTYNEQFF
TRBV5-6,once,TRBJ2-1,CASSFPLPGTVHEQFF
TRBV11-2,-,TRBJ1-3,CASSSILQGNTIYF
TRBV4-2,few,TRBJ2-7,CASSQVLAGGASYEQYF
TRBV6-5,-,TRBJ1-3,CASSYLSSGNTIYF
TRBV5-1,few,TRBJ1-1,CASSLEGTGGTEAFF
TRBV2,-,TRBJ1-5,CASSAAGVGQPQHF
TRBV29-1,-,TRBJ2-3,CSVEGVVAGSTDTQYF